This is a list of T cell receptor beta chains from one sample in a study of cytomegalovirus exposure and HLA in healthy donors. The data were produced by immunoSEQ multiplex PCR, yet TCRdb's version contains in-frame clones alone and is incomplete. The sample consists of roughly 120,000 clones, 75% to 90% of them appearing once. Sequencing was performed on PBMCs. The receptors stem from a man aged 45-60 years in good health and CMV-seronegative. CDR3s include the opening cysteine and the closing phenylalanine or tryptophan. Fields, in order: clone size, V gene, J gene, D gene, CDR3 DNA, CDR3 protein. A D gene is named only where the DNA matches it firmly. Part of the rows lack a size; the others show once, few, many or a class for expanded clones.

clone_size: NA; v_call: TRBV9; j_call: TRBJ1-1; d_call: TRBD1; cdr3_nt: TGTGCCAGCAGCGTAGCTCCAACAGGGGGCTTTAATGCTGAAGCTTTCTTT; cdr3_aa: CASSVAPTGGFNAEAFF
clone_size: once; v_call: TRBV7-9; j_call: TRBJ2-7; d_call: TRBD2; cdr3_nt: TGTGCCAGCAGCTACCTAGCGGGAGTAGTCTACGAGCAGTACTTC; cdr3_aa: CASSYLAGVVYEQYF
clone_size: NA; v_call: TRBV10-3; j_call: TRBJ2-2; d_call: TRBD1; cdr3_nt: TGTGCCATCAGCACGACCGGGACAGGGGGCAACACCGGGGAGCTGTTTTTT; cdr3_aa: CAISTTGTGGNTGELFF
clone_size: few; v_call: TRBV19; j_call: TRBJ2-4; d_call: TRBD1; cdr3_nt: TGTGCCAGTAGTATAGATGCCCCGACAGGGAGTGTGTATAACATTCAGTACTTC; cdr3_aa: CASSIDAPTGSVYNIQYF
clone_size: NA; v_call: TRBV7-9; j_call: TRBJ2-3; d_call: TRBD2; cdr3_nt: TGTGCCAGCAGCCGACGAGCGGGGGCGATGACAGATACGCAGTATTTT; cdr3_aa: CASSRRAGAMTDTQYF
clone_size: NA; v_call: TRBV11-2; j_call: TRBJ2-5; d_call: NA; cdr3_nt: TGTGCCAGCAGCTTAAATTGGGGAGGAGAGACCCAGTACTTC; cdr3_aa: CASSLNWGGETQYF
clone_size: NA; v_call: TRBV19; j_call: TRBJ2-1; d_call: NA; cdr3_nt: TGTGCCAGTAGTATAGGTAAGGGGAAGCGTAATTTCAATGAGCAGTTCTTC; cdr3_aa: CASSIGKGKRNFNEQFF
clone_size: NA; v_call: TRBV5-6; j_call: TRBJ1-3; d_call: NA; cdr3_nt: TGTGCCAGCAGCTCCGGGACAATCGGAAACACCATATATTTT; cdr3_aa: CASSSGTIGNTIYF
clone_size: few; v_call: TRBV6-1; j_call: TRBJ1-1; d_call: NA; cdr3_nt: TGTGCCAGCAGTGATTCCTGGGCCATGAACACTGAAGCTTTCTTT; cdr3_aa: CASSDSWAMNTEAFF
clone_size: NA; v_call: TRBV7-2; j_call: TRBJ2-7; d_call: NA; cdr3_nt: TGTGCCAGCAGCTTACTAACCTACGAGCAGTACTTC; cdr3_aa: CASSLLTYEQYF
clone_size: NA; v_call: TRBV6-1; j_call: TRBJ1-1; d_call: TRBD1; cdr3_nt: TGTGCCAGCATGCGACAGGGGGTTCGGGGAACTGAAGCTTTCTTT; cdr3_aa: CASMRQGVRGTEAFF
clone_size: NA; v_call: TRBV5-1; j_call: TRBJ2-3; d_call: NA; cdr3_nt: TGCGCCAGCAGCTTGCTAGGGGGGGGAGCAGATACGCAGTATTTT; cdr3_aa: CASSLLGGGADTQYF
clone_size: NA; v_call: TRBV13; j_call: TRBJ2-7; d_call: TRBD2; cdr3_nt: TGTGCCAGCAGCAGGGGACTAGCGGGAGTCGGAGAGCAGTACTTC; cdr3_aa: CASSRGLAGVGEQYF
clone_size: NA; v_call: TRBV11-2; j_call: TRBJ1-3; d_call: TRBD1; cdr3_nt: TGTGCCAGCAGCCTTGGGGACAGTGGCTTTGGAAACACCATATATTTT; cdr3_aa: CASSLGDSGFGNTIYF
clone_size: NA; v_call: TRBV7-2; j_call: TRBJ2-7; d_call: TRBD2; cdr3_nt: TGTGCCAGCAGCTTAGTGGCTAGCGGGAGGGACAGCGACGAGCAGTACTTC; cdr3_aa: CASSLVASGRDSDEQYF
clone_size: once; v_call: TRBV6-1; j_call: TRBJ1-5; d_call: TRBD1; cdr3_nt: TGTGCCAGCAGTGGATCCGGGACAGCTAGCAATCAGCCCCAGCATTTT; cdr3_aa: CASSGSGTASNQPQHF
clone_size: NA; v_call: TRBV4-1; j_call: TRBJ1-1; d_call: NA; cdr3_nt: TGCGCCAGCAGCCAAGTCCCCCCTACAGGGGCTTTCTTT; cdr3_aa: CASSQVPPTGAFF
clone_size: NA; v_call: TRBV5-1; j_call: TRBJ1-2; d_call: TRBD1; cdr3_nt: TGCGCCAGCAGCAGCCGGGACAGGGGTAACTATGGCTACACCTTC; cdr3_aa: CASSSRDRGNYGYTF
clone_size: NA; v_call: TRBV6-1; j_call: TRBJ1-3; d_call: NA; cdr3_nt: TGTGCCAGCAGTGTTTCTTTCTCTGGAAACACCATATATTTT; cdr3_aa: CASSVSFSGNTIYF
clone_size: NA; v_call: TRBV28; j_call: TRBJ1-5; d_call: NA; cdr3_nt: TGTGCCAGCAGTTTGAGGTCAGGGTTGGGCAATCAGCCCCAGCATTTT; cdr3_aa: CASSLRSGLGNQPQHF
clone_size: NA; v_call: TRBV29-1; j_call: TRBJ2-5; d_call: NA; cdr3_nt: TGCAGCGTTGAAAAGACAGGACTCCGCCAAGAGACCCAGTACTTC; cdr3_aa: CSVEKTGLRQETQYF
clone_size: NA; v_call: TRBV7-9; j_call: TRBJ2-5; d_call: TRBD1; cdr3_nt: TGTTCCAGCAGCCCGAGACAGGGCCAAGAGACCCAGTACTTC; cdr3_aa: CSSSPRQGQETQYF
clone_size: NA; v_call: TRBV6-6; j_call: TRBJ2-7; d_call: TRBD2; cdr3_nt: TGTGCCAGCAGTCAGGGACTAGCTTGCGAGCAGTACTTC; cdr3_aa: CASSQGLACEQYF
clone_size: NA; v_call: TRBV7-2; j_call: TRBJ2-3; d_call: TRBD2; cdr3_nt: TGTGCCAGCAGCTACGGACTAGCGGGGGGGGCAGATACGCAGTATTTT; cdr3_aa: CASSYGLAGGADTQYF
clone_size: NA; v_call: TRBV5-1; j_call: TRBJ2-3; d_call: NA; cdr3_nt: TGCGCCAGCAGCTTGGGAATACAGACAACTAGCACAGATACGCAGTATTTT; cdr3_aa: CASSLGIQTTSTDTQYF
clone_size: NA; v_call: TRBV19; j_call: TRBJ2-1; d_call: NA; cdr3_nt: TGTGCCAGTAGTCCCACCTATTCCTACAATGAGCAGTTCTTC; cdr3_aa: CASSPTYSYNEQFF
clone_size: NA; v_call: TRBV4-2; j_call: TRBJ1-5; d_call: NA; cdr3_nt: TGTGCCAGCAGCCAAGTTACCTTGCAGGGGAATCAGCCCCAGCATTTT; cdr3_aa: CASSQVTLQGNQPQHF